The subject of this entry is one T cell receptor beta chain. The sample is drawn from a study of blood T cell repertoires in COVID-19. The V gene's germline CDR1 is LNHNV and CDR2 YYDKDF (reference sequence). CDR3 length equals 16 residues. Trimming at V came to 3 bases and at J to 8 bases, leaving 10 bases not matched to a gene. Profiling relied on immunoSEQ multiplex PCR, and the TCRdb table lists in-frame clones only, not all of them. The data show about 280,000 clones, around 85% seen once. The sequence was obtained from a middle-aged woman who had recovered from COVID-19. The chain uses TRBV15 and TRBJ2-1; 10 nucleotides match TRBD1. The sequenced sample was PBMCs or T cells enriched from blood (not recorded which). The CDR3 DNA follows: TGTGCCACCAGCAGGCTAGGGGACAGGGGTCCGGATGAGCAGTTCTTC. Translated: CATSRLGDRGPDEQFF.